What follows is one T cell receptor beta chain and its context. The data are from a study of shared clonotypes between healthy human individuals. The ends lost 5 bases at V and 2 bases at J; junction bases unmatched: 3. The CDR3 has 14 amino acids. Germline lookup yields CDR1 MNHEY and CDR2 SVGAGI. The protocol was immunoSEQ multiplex PCR, while the TCRdb copy is restricted to in-frame clones and leaves out a portion. The repertoire holds about 2.1 million clones, around 93% seen once, with about 1.7% in the top ten. Naive-designated CD8 cells lacked CD45RO, were positively enriched for CCR7, and omitted terminally differentiated effector memory CD45RA+ cells.

J is TRBJ1-5 and V is TRBV6-5; 7 positions agree with TRBD1. The sequenced material came from naive CD8+ T cells from PBMCs. The sequence came from a man between 18 and 29 years old in good health. Some clones in this sample may be carry-over from other donors' samples. CDR3 in DNA: TGTGCCAGCAGTATCGACAGGGGCAATCAGCCCCAGCATTTT. As protein: CASSIDRGNQPQHF.